This passage covers 3 T cell receptor beta chains from one sample sequenced in a study of T cell responses to AZD1222 COVID-19 vaccine. Libraries were prepared by immunoSEQ multiplex PCR; TCRdb keeps only in-frame clonotypes and omits some of them. Of tens of thousands of clones detected, 75% to 95% appear once; the ten largest clones hold 6.3%. Sequenced here: peripheral blood, sampled 28 days after the second dose of the MenACWY control vaccine. The receptors were sampled from an adult who received the MenACWY meningococcal vaccine as a control.

The chain is built from TRBV12-3 or TRBV12-4 and TRBJ1-2; TRBD1 aligns across 8 bases. This CDR3 region has 13 residues. Trimming at V came to 1 base and at J to 5 bases, leaving 0 bases not matched to a gene. This CDR3 is CASSLGQGYGYTF. CDR3 coding DNA: TGTGCCAGCAGTTTAGGACAGGGGTATGGCTACACCTTC.

Ten or more counts support this clone. This chain joins TRBV25-1 and TRBJ2-5; 9 bases agree with TRBD2. The CDR3 has 15 amino acids. The J segment lost 4 bases and the V segment lost 1 base, leaving 4 bases of the junction unmatched. Per germline, CDR1 MGHDK and CDR2 SYGVNS. The CDR3 loop reads CASSEWPSGTETQYF. The CDR3 DNA follows: TGTGCCAGCAGTGAATGGCCTAGCGGGACAGAGACCCAGTACTTC. The full variable domain, with the rest looked up from reference TRBV25-1 and TRBJ2-5, is EADIYQTPRYLVIGTGKKITLECSQTMGHDKMYWYQQDPGMELHLIHYSYGVNSTEKGDLSSESTVSRIRTEHFPLTLESARPSHTSQYLCASSEWPSGTETQYFGPGTRLLVL.

The V and J genes are TRBV19 and TRBJ1-1; possible D gene TRBD1, 5 bases. Looked up from germline, CDR1 is LNHDA and CDR2 is SQIVND (reference sequence). V shed 3 bases and J shed 3 bases, with 11 bases lying between them. The CDR3 spans 14 residues. Here the CDR3 reads CASSIRGVDTEAFF. CDR3 bases: TGTGCCAGTAGTATTCGAGGGGTTGACACTGAAGCTTTCTTT.